The clone carrying this T cell receptor beta chain was detected ten times or more. Its target is not known. Germline V gene lookup returns CDR1 PRHDT and CDR2 FYEKMQ (reference sequence). Trimming cost V 1 base and J 2 bases, with 3 bases left between them. CDR3 length equals 14 residues. The data are from a study of beta chain features in type 1 diabetes. Findings of the study overall: Fewer junction insertions and more nucleotide deletions appeared in type 1 diabetes patients. Any role of HLA type in TCRB rearrangement remained unresolved here. PCR may have favored shorter templates equally in patients and controls.

Sequenced material consisted of expressed TCRB transcripts (all of the isolated RNA was reverse transcribed). The table came from immunoSEQ multiplex PCR; TCRdb's copy has only in-frame clones and leaves some out. The sample has under 200,000 clones; just over 9% are singletons. Input material: central memory CD4+ T cells from blood. V gene TRBV13 combines with J gene TRBJ2-6; the D is unclear. The source of this sequence is a woman between 18 and 29 years old in good health. The DNA of the CDR3 is TGTGCCAGCAGCTTAGCGGCTGGGGCCAACGTCCTGACTTTC. Its translation is CASSLAAGANVLTF.